The 30 T cell receptor beta chains below come from one sample, sequenced in a study of control samples from healthy donors and cancer patients. Here immunoSEQ multiplex PCR was the method, and the copy in TCRdb shows in-frame clones only, minus some. This sample has some 140,000 clones, with 80% to 95% found just once. Sample: blood. These receptor sequences come from a young man in good health.

The DNA for the CDR3 is TGTGCCAGCAGCTTAGCTCAAAAAGCTAGCGGGAGGGCCTCGAGCACAGATACGCAGTATTTT. Protein product: CASSLAQKASGRASSTDTQYF. This rearrangement joins TRBV7-3 to TRBJ2-3; 12 bases fit TRBD2. V was pared by 2 bases and J by 0 bases, with 15 bases of the junction left unmatched. Germline V gene lookup returns CDR1 SGHTA and CDR2 FQGTGA. The CDR3 is 21 amino acids.

The genes are TRBV10-3 and TRBJ1-2; a weak D match, TRBD1 (6 bases). Trimming left V 6 bases short and J 3 bases short, with 11 bases between. The germline gives CDR1 ENHRY, CDR2 SYGVKD. The length of the CDR3 is 13 residues. The CDR3 region has the DNA TGTGCCATCAGCCGCAGGGGCGACTATGGCTACACCTTC. Protein sequence: CAISRRGDYGYTF.

The CDR3 is CASSSKQSQPQHF. CDR3 DNA: TGTGCCAGCAGCTCAAAACAGAGTCAGCCCCAGCATTTT. This sequence joins TRBV7-8 and TRBJ1-5; D remains unclear. Germline V CDR1 and CDR2: SGHVS, FQNEAQ. V lost 4 bases, J lost 6 bases, and 10 bases lay in between. This CDR3 is 13 amino acids long. The complete variable domain, with remaining parts taken from reference TRBV7-8 and TRBJ1-5, reads GAGVSQSPRYKVAKRGQDVALRCDPISGHVSLFWYQQALGQGPEFLTYFQNEAQLDKSGLPSDRFFAERPEGSVSTLKIQRTQQEDSAVYLCASSSKQSQPQHFGDGTRLSIL.

The chain recombines TRBV7-8 with TRBJ2-1; 7 bases match TRBD2. Germline trimming cut 4 bases from V and 2 bases from J; bases unmatched to any gene: 14. Per the germline V gene, CDR1 is SGHVS and CDR2 is FQNEAQ. The CDR3 is 18 residues long. CDR3 loop: CASSWSAGDSAAYNEQFF. CDR3 sequence (DNA): TGTGCCAGCAGCTGGAGCGCGGGAGATTCGGCAGCCTACAATGAGCAGTTCTTC.

This rearrangement joins TRBV13 to TRBJ2-1; D is unresolved. The V gene's germline CDR1 is PRHDT and CDR2 FYEKMQ (reference sequence). The CDR3 is 14 residues long. V was cut by 5 bases and J by 4 bases, with 12 bases left in between. The DNA for the CDR3 is TGTGCCAGCAGCCCAAGCAACCGATACAATGAGCAGTTCTTC. It yields the protein CASSPSNRYNEQFF.

V usage is TRBV6-4 and J usage is TRBJ2-3; the match to TRBD2 covers 9 bases. The CDR3 contains 15 residues. Per the germline V gene, CDR1 is MRHNA and CDR2 is SNTAGT. The trim removed 6 bases at V and 0 bases at J, leaving 4 bases unmatched. CDR3 sequence reads: CASSRLAESTDTQYF. The CDR3 region has the DNA TGTGCCAGCAGCAGACTAGCGGAGAGCACAGATACGCAGTATTTT.

The chain links TRBV7-2 to TRBJ1-2; the D is unclear. Germline CDR1 SGHTA, CDR2 FQGNSA. The CDR3 is 15 amino acids. V lost 1 base to trimming and J lost 0 bases, with 9 bases between them. The CDR3 bases are TGTGCCAGCAGCTTAGAAGGGTTACCTAACTATGGCTACACCTTC. Translating it yields CASSLEGLPNYGYTF.

The V call is TRBV19, the J call TRBJ1-1; tentative D call: TRBD1 (6 bases). Germline lookup yields CDR1 LNHDA and CDR2 SQIVND (reference sequence). This CDR3 is 15 amino acids long. The V end lost 5 bases, the J end lost 0 bases, and 13 bases lay between the germline ends. The CDR3 sequence: CASSGLDRMNTEAFF. The DNA for the CDR3 is TGTGCCAGTAGTGGACTCGACAGGATGAACACTGAAGCTTTCTTT.

The CDR3 sequence: CASRGRTGLRINQPQHF. CDR3 coding DNA: TGTGCCAGTAGAGGACGGACAGGGCTCCGAATCAATCAGCCCCAGCATTTT. The chain links TRBV19 to TRBJ1-5; 8 bases are shared with TRBD1. The V segment lost 6 bases and the J segment 3 bases; nucleotides outside the gene matches: 13. Per the germline V gene, CDR1 is LNHDA and CDR2 is SQIVND (reference sequence). The CDR3 runs to 17 residues.

This chain links TRBV7-9 with TRBJ1-3; weak D call: TRBD1 (6 bases). The length of the CDR3 is 16 residues. The V end lost 2 bases, the J end lost 0 bases, and 11 bases lay between the germline ends. CDR1 SEHNR and CDR2 FQNEAQ come from the germline V gene (reference sequence). The CDR3 here is CASSLFRGVSGNTIYF. The CDR3 DNA reads TGTGCCAGCAGCTTATTCAGGGGCGTCTCTGGAAACACCATATATTTT.

The chain couples TRBV7-2 to TRBJ1-2; D remains unclear. Trimming stripped 5 bases from V and 5 bases from J, with 12 bases between. This CDR3 is 13 amino acids long. Germline lookup yields CDR1 SGHTA and CDR2 FQGNSA. CDR3 sequence (DNA): TGTGCCAGCAGCGTAAACACGGGGTATGGCTACACCTTC. This translates into CASSVNTGYGYTF.

The rearrangement uses TRBV12-3 or TRBV12-4 and TRBJ1-5; D uncertain. The CDR3 contains 13 residues. The V end was cut by 3 bases, the J end by 6 bases, with 9 bases between. The CDR3, as DNA: TGTGCCAGCAGTTTGGCTGTCGTTCAGCCCCAGCATTTT. This translates into CASSLAVVQPQHF.

The V gene is TRBV28, the J gene TRBJ2-4, with 9 positions matching TRBD2. Germline V gene data show CDR1 as MDHEN and CDR2 as SYDVKM. Trimming cost V 6 bases and J 2 bases; bases outside gene matches: 14. The length of the CDR3 is 18 residues. The CDR3 region is CASSPPPGTSHPKNIQYF. For the CDR3, the DNA is TGTGCCAGCAGCCCTCCCCCGGGGACTAGCCATCCCAAAAACATTCAGTACTTC.

The count of this clone is one. The V gene is TRBV6-5, the J gene TRBJ2-7; D remains ambiguous. CDR1 is MNHEY, CDR2 SVGAGI, per germline. The V end lost 0 bases, the J end lost 4 bases, and 10 bases lay between the germline ends. The CDR3 extends over 14 amino acids. The CDR3 DNA follows: TGTGCCAGCAGTTACTCGCTTATGACTTACGAGCAGTACTTC. The encoded protein is CASSYSLMTYEQYF.

This rearrangement joins TRBV6-5 to TRBJ2-3, with 8 nucleotides matching TRBD2. V gave up 2 bases and J gave up 6 bases; unmatched junction bases: 4. This CDR3 contains 14 residues. Germline lookup yields CDR1 MNHEY and CDR2 SVGAGI. The CDR3 sequence is CASSYSGSVDTQYF. The CDR3, as DNA: TGTGCCAGCAGTTACAGCGGGAGTGTGGATACGCAGTATTTT.

This clone came up once. J is TRBJ2-5 and V is TRBV25-1, with D perhaps matching TRBD2 (5 bases). The CDR3 loop spans 15 amino acids. V lost 0 bases, J lost 5 bases, and 13 bases lay in between. Per the germline V gene, CDR1 is MGHDK and CDR2 is SYGVNS. The CDR3 region is CASSEYIWGAETQYF. The DNA for the CDR3 is TGTGCCAGCAGTGAATATATATGGGGAGCCGAGACCCAGTACTTC.

This chain links TRBV11-2 with TRBJ2-7; possibly TRBD2 for D (6 bases). The V end was cut by 5 bases, the J end by 4 bases, with 15 bases between. Germline V gives CDR1 SGHAT, CDR2 FQNNGV. This CDR3 has 14 amino acids. Here the CDR3 reads CASSVRETVYEQYF. CDR3 nucleotides: TGTGCCAGCAGCGTTCGGGAGACGGTTTACGAGCAGTACTTC.

J is TRBJ2-7 and V is TRBV27, with D possibly matching TRBD1 (5 bases). The germline V gene encodes CDR1 MNHEY and CDR2 SMNVEV (reference sequence). V lost 0 bases to trimming and J lost 4 bases, with 10 bases between them. The CDR3 extends over 14 amino acids. The CDR3 nucleotides are TGTGCCAGCAGTTTATCACAGGAGAGGTACGAGCAGTACTTC. Its translation is CASSLSQERYEQYF.

V is TRBV5-5 and J is TRBJ2-1, with 7 bases lining up with TRBD2. Unmatched junction bases numbered 11, after V lost 1 base and J lost 7 bases. The CDR3 covers 16 residues. The germline V gene has CDR1 SGHKS and CDR2 YYEKEE (reference sequence). This CDR3 is CASSLSGAGAVNEQFF. CDR3 bases: TGTGCCAGCAGCTTGAGTGGTGCGGGAGCGGTGAATGAGCAGTTCTTC.

The chain employs TRBV7-9 and TRBJ2-1; the match to TRBD1 covers 8 bases. V was clipped by 3 bases and J by 8 bases; unmatched bases: 6. This CDR3 comprises 14 residues. The germline CDR1 and CDR2 sequences are SEHNR and FQNEAQ (reference sequence). In DNA form, the CDR3 reads TGTGCCAGCAGCTTCACTCAACAGGGGGATGAGCAGTTCTTC. This sequence encodes CASSFTQQGDEQFF.

The V call is TRBV5-6, the J call TRBJ1-4, with a weak D call TRBD1 (6 bases). This CDR3 has 15 residues. Germline CDR1 and CDR2: SGHDT and YYEEEE. V shed 2 bases and J shed 7 bases, with 15 bases lying between them. The DNA for the CDR3 is TGTGCCAGCAGCTTACGGACAGCGAGACGTGAAAAACTGTTTTTT. Its protein product is CASSLRTARREKLFF. Full variable domain (remainder filled in from reference TRBV5-6 and TRBJ1-4): DAGVTQSPTHLIKTRGQQVTLRCSPKSGHDTVSWYQQALGQGPQFIFQYYEEEERQRGNFPDRFSGHQFPNYSSELNVNALLLGDSALYLCASSLRTARREKLFFGSGTQLSVL.

This sequence joins TRBV6-5 and TRBJ2-2; no clear D gene. Between the trimmed V and J ends, which lost 0 bases and 6 bases, there was a span of 11 bases. CDR1 MNHEY and CDR2 SVGAGI come from the germline V gene. The CDR3 totals 15 residues. The CDR3 region has the DNA TGTGCCAGCAGTTACTCGATCTTAGCCTCCGGGGAGCTGTTTTTT. The encoded protein is CASSYSILASGELFF.

The chain links TRBV6-4 to TRBJ2-1; TRBD2 might be the D (5 bases). V lost 2 bases, J lost 6 bases, and 14 bases lay in between. Germline V lookup: CDR1 MRHNA, CDR2 SNTAGT. The CDR3 has 15 amino acids. The DNA of the CDR3 is TGTGCCAGCAGTGACGGAAGCGGAGACTTCAATGAGCAGTTCTTC. Amino acid sequence: CASSDGSGDFNEQFF.

V is TRBV7-9 and J is TRBJ2-1, with D possibly TRBD1 on 5 matching bases. V lost 0 bases, J lost 6 bases, and 12 bases lay in between. Germline V gene sequence: CDR1 SEHNR, CDR2 FQNEAQ (reference sequence). The CDR3 totals 15 residues. The chain's CDR3 is CASSLALAGFNEQFF. The CDR3 DNA reads as TGTGCCAGCAGCTTAGCGCTCGCAGGGTTCAATGAGCAGTTCTTC.

The gene calls are TRBV4-2 and TRBJ2-1; TRBD2 agrees at 9 bases. CDR3 length: 17 amino acids. V dropped 1 base and J dropped 4; count of bases not matched to a gene: 8. Germline lookup yields CDR1 LGHNA and CDR2 YNFKEQ. The CDR3 spells CASSQAVGLAFYNEQFF. The CDR3 DNA sequence: TGTGCCAGCAGCCAAGCCGTCGGACTAGCGTTTTACAATGAGCAGTTCTTC.

The chain joins TRBV18 to TRBJ1-1; D gene unclear. The CDR3 contains 12 residues. Between the trimmed V and J ends, which lost 6 bases and 2 bases, there was a span of 7 bases. Germline CDR1 is KGHSH and CDR2 is LQKENI. CDR3 region: CASSLVNTEAFF. The CDR3 DNA is TGTGCCAGCTCTCTTGTCAACACTGAAGCTTTCTTT.

The V and J genes are TRBV4-1 and TRBJ2-5; D not resolved. The CDR3 has 16 amino acids. V lost 6 bases and J 4 bases, leaving 21 bases between the germline ends. Germline V gene data show CDR1 as MGHRA and CDR2 as YSYEKL. CDR3 sequence reads: CASSPILAWLSETQYF. For the CDR3, the DNA is TGCGCCAGCAGTCCTATCCTTGCGTGGCTGTCAGAGACCCAGTACTTC.

The CDR3 region has the DNA TGCGCCAGCAGCGTTCAGACACCTAACTATGGCTACACCTTC. Residues: CASSVQTPNYGYTF. This chain uses TRBV5-1 with TRBJ1-2; D is unclear. V dropped 4 bases and J dropped 0 bases, with 10 bases sitting between them. Germline-derived CDR1 and CDR2 are SGHRS and YFSETQ. This CDR3 has 14 residues.

The chain uses TRBV7-2 and TRBJ1-5; TRBD1 is a possible D gene (5 bases). This CDR3 is 13 amino acids long. V lost 6 bases and J lost 4, with 10 bases in between. Germline V lookup: CDR1 SGHTA, CDR2 FQGNSA. CDR3 sequence: CASRRGSNQPQHF. The CDR3 region has the DNA TGTGCCAGCAGGAGGGGTTCGAATCAGCCCCAGCATTTT.

The chain uses TRBV7-9 and TRBJ2-3; 8 nucleotides align to TRBD2. In germline, CDR1 is SEHNR, CDR2 FQNEAQ (reference sequence). This CDR3 comprises 14 residues. J gave up 2 bases and V 4 bases, and 2 bases lay outside the gene matches. The CDR3 spells CASSYGGDTDTQYF. Here the CDR3 DNA reads TGTGCCAGCAGCTACGGGGGGGACACAGATACGCAGTATTTT.